This record covers a single T cell receptor (beta chain). CDR3 length: 15 residues. CDR1 and CDR2 (germline): MRHNA, SNTAGT. V was clipped by 2 bases and J by 2 bases, with 12 bases between them. This specimen comes from a study of blood T cell repertoires in COVID-19. As for the study in general: Sites in the United States, Italy and Spain provided acute and convalescent COVID-19 samples. The analysed material was cDNA or gDNA that came from T cells, B-cell-depleted T cells, or PBMCs.

Under the authors' procedure: Reference gene primer amplification gave nucleated cell count estimates. This table comes from immunoSEQ multiplex PCR, and its TCRdb copy is limited to in-frame clones, with some not included. V and J calls and clone size are given by that table; D and trimming were obtained from the DNA. The sample shows tens of thousands of clones, around 81% of them seen only once. This clonotype originated in a man aged 65-85 years with acute or convalescent COVID-19. The specimen sequenced was peripheral blood. The gene calls are TRBV6-4 and TRBJ1-2, with D tentatively TRBD1 (6 bases). The CDR3 region is CASSDSPTGNYGYTF. The CDR3 coding sequence is TGTGCCAGCAGTGACAGCCCCACAGGGAACTATGGCTACACCTTC.